This entry lists 27 T cell receptor beta chains sequenced from one sample in a study of monozygotic twins with inflammatory bowel disease. TCRdb re-called the 5' RACE reads; every CDR3 protein appears as one record, without DNA. This sample carries a few hundred thousand distinct CDR3 sequences, with just over 2.5% going to the ten biggest clones. The sample comprised blood. These receptors all stem from a human donor with ulcerative colitis or Crohn's disease, or a healthy co-twin of an affected twin (not recorded which).

The chain's CDR3 is CASSITGTVIYEQYF. The gene calls are TRBV19 and TRBJ2-7; the TRBD1 assignment by TCRdb is unverifiable without DNA. CDR1 and CDR2 (germline): LNHDA, SQIVND (reference sequence). The CDR3 extends over 15 amino acids.

This chain joins TRBV20-1 and TRBJ1-5. This CDR3 region has 13 residues. Germline V CDR1 and CDR2: DFQATT, SNEGSKA (reference sequence). The CDR3 spells CSATRGPRQPQHF.

This sequence joins TRBV5-5 and TRBJ1-3; the D call of TRBD1 rests on TCRdb alone, since no DNA is present to check it. Germline values: CDR1 SGHKS, CDR2 YYEKEE (reference sequence). The CDR3 length is 17 residues. The CDR3 protein is CASSPLTASPSGNTIYF.

The chain recombines TRBV7-2 with TRBJ2-7; the TCRdb D gene call, TRBD1, has no DNA to confirm it. Germline CDR1 SGHTA, CDR2 FQGNSA. The CDR3 totals 15 residues. The CDR3 sequence is CASSLAVGGAGEQYF.

This chain joins TRBV7-9 and TRBJ2-7; TCRdb's assignment of TRBD2 cannot be checked, as there is no DNA. Germline CDR1 is SEHNR and CDR2 is FQNEAQ (reference sequence). The CDR3 consists of 13 residues. CDR3 region: CASSFYSGDEQYF. The full variable domain, its missing parts supplied by reference TRBV7-9 and TRBJ2-7, is DTGVSQNPRHKITKRGQNVTFRCDPISEHNRLYWYRQTLGQGPEFLTYFQNEAQLEKSRLLSDRFSAERPKGSFSTLEIQRTEQGDSAMYLCASSFYSGDEQYFGPGTRLTVT.

This rearrangement joins TRBV24-1 to TRBJ2-1; as DNA is missing, the TRBD1 call by TCRdb cannot be tested. There are 14 residues in the CDR3. The germline V gene has CDR1 KGHDR and CDR2 SFDVKD. The CDR3 loop is CATSHTTAPNEQFF.

The V gene is TRBV12-3 or TRBV12-4, the J gene TRBJ1-3; TCRdb outputs TRBD1, but without DNA this stays unchecked. This CDR3 has 14 residues. The CDR3 protein is CASSLAGAGNTIYF.

This chain links TRBV7-8 with TRBJ1-6. The CDR3 contains 17 residues. CDR1 and CDR2 (germline): SGHVS, FQNEAQ. The CDR3 is CASSRKWQANLNSPLHF.

The chain combines TRBV5-1 with TRBJ2-1; TCRdb designates TRBD2, a call that cannot be tested without DNA. CDR3 length: 16 amino acids. CDR1 is SGHRS, CDR2 YFSETQ, per germline. The CDR3 protein is CASSLESSGGYNEQFF.

CDR3 sequence reads: CASSFVEAGLQGKVYF. The chain carries TRBV5-1 and TRBJ2-7; TCRdb indicates TRBD1, and absent DNA this call remains unverified. The germline CDR1 and CDR2 sequences are SGHRS and YFSETQ. The length of the CDR3 is 16 residues. Based on the CDR3 plus reference TRBV5-1 and TRBJ2-7, the full variable domain is KAGVTQTPRYLIKTRGQQVTLSCSPISGHRSVSWYQQTPGQGLQFLFEYFSETQRNKGNFPGRFSGRQFSNSRSEMNVSTLELGDSALYLCASSFVEAGLQGKVYFGPGTRLTVT.

The rearrangement joins TRBV9 to TRBJ2-3; with no DNA, the TCRdb D assignment of TRBD2 cannot be verified. The length of the CDR3 is 18 residues. Per the germline V gene, CDR1 is SGDLS and CDR2 is YYNGEE. The CDR3 protein is CASSVALNSGGVQPTQYF.

The chain's CDR3 is CASSLGTSRVLNIQYF. The J gene is TRBJ2-4, the V gene TRBV7-8; there is no DNA to check the TCRdb D call of TRBD2. The CDR3 sequence is 16 residues long. The germline gives CDR1 SGHVS, CDR2 FQNEAQ.

This sequence joins TRBV10-3 and TRBJ2-1; TCRdb outputs TRBD1, but without DNA this stays unchecked. The CDR3 consists of 16 residues. The germline gives CDR1 ENHRY, CDR2 SYGVKD. This CDR3 reads CAIRGDWQISYNEQFF.

The chain has TRBV20-1 and TRBJ2-7; the TRBD2 assignment by TCRdb is unverifiable without DNA. CDR1 is DFQATT and CDR2 is SNEGSKA in the germline V gene (reference sequence). The CDR3 extends over 19 amino acids. This CDR3 reads CSARERTASGGPRTYEQYF.

The gene calls are TRBV6-5 and TRBJ2-1; the TCRdb call, TRBD1, lacks DNA for checking. The germline CDR1 and CDR2 sequences are MNHEY and SVGAGI. The CDR3 length is 19 residues. The CDR3 loop is CASSYPKSLDGAHYNEQFF.

The chain joins TRBV29-1 to TRBJ2-3; TCRdb proposes TRBD1, but this gene call is untestable without DNA. Germline-derived CDR1 and CDR2 are SQVTM and ANQGSEA. This CDR3 is 14 amino acids long. The CDR3 is CSGGRGQSTDTQYF.

The rearrangement uses TRBV5-1 and TRBJ1-2; with no DNA, the TCRdb D assignment of TRBD1 cannot be verified. The CDR3 spans 14 residues. The germline V gene has CDR1 SGHRS and CDR2 YFSETQ. The CDR3 reads CASSWGQGAFGYTF.

This sequence joins TRBV24-1 and TRBJ1-6; TCRdb indicates TRBD1, and absent DNA this call remains unverified. The CDR3 totals 16 residues. Germline-derived CDR1 and CDR2 are KGHDR and SFDVKD. CDR3: CATSDLRTGDNSPLHF.

The chain uses TRBV7-9 and TRBJ1-2. There are 14 residues in the CDR3. Germline loops: CDR1 SEHNR, CDR2 FQNEAQ (reference sequence). The CDR3 protein is CASSLKSGGSGYTF.

The chain employs TRBV29-1 and TRBJ2-5; TCRdb gives TRBD2 as the D gene, but with no DNA this cannot be confirmed. CDR3 length: 14 amino acids. Germline CDR1 reads SQVTM; CDR2 reads ANQGSEA. The CDR3 loop reads CSVTSGGLQETQYF.

The genes are TRBV18 and TRBJ2-3. Per the germline V gene, CDR1 is KGHSH and CDR2 is LQKENI. The CDR3 spans 14 residues. Here the CDR3 reads CASSPYNSADTQYF.

The chain employs TRBV4-3 and TRBJ1-5. The CDR3 contains 13 residues. CDR1 and CDR2 (germline): LGHNA, YSLEER. CDR3 residues: CASSQDGEQPQHF.

The gene calls are TRBV19 and TRBJ2-2. The CDR3 is 11 residues long. Per germline, CDR1 LNHDA and CDR2 SQIVND (reference sequence). This CDR3 reads CASLYTGELFF.

The CDR3 region is CASSQVSVRTEYYEQYF. The rearrangement links TRBV4-1 to TRBJ2-7; the D call from TCRdb, TRBD1, cannot be confirmed without DNA. The CDR3 consists of 17 residues. Germline CDR1 is MGHRA and CDR2 is YSYEKL.

The V and J genes are TRBV18 and TRBJ1-1. The V gene's germline CDR1 is KGHSH and CDR2 LQKENI. The CDR3 has 13 residues. The CDR3 region is CASSQGRDTEAFF.

This sequence joins TRBV12-3 or TRBV12-4 and TRBJ2-5. The CDR3 extends over 13 amino acids. The CDR3 loop is CASSFHSEETQYF.

This chain connects TRBV6-1 to TRBJ1-2; TCRdb reports TRBD1, a call that lacks DNA to check it against. CDR3 length: 13 residues. CDR1 is MNHNS, CDR2 SASEGT, per germline. CDR3 amino acids: CASSGDNNYGYTF.